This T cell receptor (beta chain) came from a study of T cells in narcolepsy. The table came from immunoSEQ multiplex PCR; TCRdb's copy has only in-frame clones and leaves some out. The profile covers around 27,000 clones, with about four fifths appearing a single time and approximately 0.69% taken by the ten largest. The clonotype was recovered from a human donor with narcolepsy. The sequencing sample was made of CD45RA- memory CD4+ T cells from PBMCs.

The CDR3 reads CASSSVTTGEQYF. The CDR3 region has the DNA TGTGCCAGCAGTTCCGTGACAACGGGGGAGCAGTACTTC. The chain joins TRBV28 to TRBJ2-7; TRBD2 might be the D (5 bases). V was trimmed by 4 bases and J by 7 bases, leaving 14 bases between them. The CDR3 has 13 amino acids. The germline gives CDR1 MDHEN, CDR2 SYDVKM.